These 25 T cell receptor beta chains originate from one sample sequenced in a study of blood T cells in healthy people across ages. A second roughly 6 to 11 cycle PCR used barcoded and J-beta primers. TCRdb independently ran MiXCR on the 5' RACE reads; one entry per CDR3 protein. The repertoire includes 850,000 to 1,000,000 distinct CDR3 sequences, roughly 47% of them detected once, and about a fifth sits in the top ten. The sample was blood. The receptors were gathered from a woman aged 55-70 years in good health.

The genes are TRBV5-1 and TRBJ2-1; TRBD1 is a possible D gene (6 bases). CDR3 length: 13 residues. The germline V gene has CDR1 SGHRS and CDR2 YFSETQ. Trimming cost V 4 bases and J 10 bases, with 15 bases left between them. The CDR3 here is CASSTTGSYEQFF. The CDR3 region has the DNA TGCGCCAGCAGCACGACAGGCTCCTACGAGCAGTTCTTC.

This clonotype has only one observation. The rearrangement links TRBV20-1 to TRBJ2-5; 9 nucleotides align to TRBD2. The V gene's germline CDR1 is DFQATT and CDR2 SNEGSKA (reference sequence). After removal of 0 bases from V and 1 base from J, the junction contained 12 bases not matched to a gene. The CDR3 covers 18 residues. The CDR3 coding sequence is TGCAGTGCTAGAGACCTCCTGGGGGCTAGCGGGATCCAAGAGACCCAGTACTTC. Translated, it gives CSARDLLGASGIQETQYF.

A few counts support this clonotype. The V and J genes are TRBV10-3 and TRBJ2-7, with 9 bases aligning to TRBD1. The CDR3 sequence is 11 residues long. Germline CDR1 reads ENHRY; CDR2 reads SYGVKD. V was pared by 9 bases and J by 3 bases, with 0 bases of the junction left unmatched. For the CDR3, the DNA is TGTGCCATGGGACAGGGCTACGAGCAGTACTTC. This translates into CAMGQGYEQYF.

The chain recombines TRBV6-6 with TRBJ1-5; D perhaps matches TRBD1 (6 bases). The germline V and J ends were trimmed by 0 bases and 0 bases, with 9 bases remaining between them. The CDR3 covers 16 residues. The germline CDR1 and CDR2 sequences are MNHNY and SVGAGI (reference sequence). The CDR3 DNA sequence: TGTGCCAGCAGTTACTCAGGGGGAATTAGCAATCAGCCCCAGCATTTT. Encoded protein: CASSYSGGISNQPQHF.

This clonotype was observed a few times. This sequence joins TRBV7-9 and TRBJ2-7; TRBD1 might be the D (6 bases). V was pared by 6 bases and J by 2 bases, with 14 bases between. Looked up from germline, CDR1 is SEHNR and CDR2 is FQNEAQ (reference sequence). The CDR3 runs 14 residues. The CDR3 is CASRPLQGTYEQYF. The CDR3 DNA reads as TGTGCCAGCAGGCCACTACAGGGAACCTACGAGCAGTACTTC. Combining the CDR3 with reference TRBV7-9 and TRBJ2-7 gives the whole variable domain DTGVSQNPRHKITKRGQNVTFRCDPISEHNRLYWYRQTLGQGPEFLTYFQNEAQLEKSRLLSDRFSAERPKGSFSTLEIQRTEQGDSAMYLCASRPLQGTYEQYFGPGTRLTVT.

The CDR3 nucleotides read TGCAGTGCTAAGAGGTCAGCGGGAGTAGCCTACGAGCAGTACTTC. Its translation is CSAKRSAGVAYEQYF. The rearrangement uses TRBV20-1 and TRBJ2-4; 8 bases map to TRBD2. The DNA end is a closer match to TRBJ2-7, so the J assignment may be wrong. Germline values: CDR1 DFQATT, CDR2 SNEGSKA (reference sequence). The CDR3 length is 15 residues.

V and J are TRBV5-5 and TRBJ2-7; possible D gene TRBD2, 7 bases. The CDR3 totals 16 residues. Per germline, CDR1 SGHKS and CDR2 YYEKEE (reference sequence). The V and J ends lost 5 bases and 1 base respectively, with 19 bases between them. The CDR3 here is CASRSGGAYLSYEQYF. The CDR3 DNA is TGTGCCAGCAGGTCGGGGGGCGCCTACCTTTCCTACGAGCAGTACTTC.

The genes are TRBV15 and TRBJ2-5; D not resolved. The CDR3 spans 12 residues. Germline V CDR1 and CDR2: LNHNV, YYDKDF (reference sequence). The V end was cut by 0 bases, the J end by 13 bases, with 12 bases between. The CDR3 region is CATSRDSFATYF. The CDR3 DNA reads as TGTGCCACCAGCAGAGATTCGTTCGCGACGTACTTC.

The V and J genes are TRBV4-1 and TRBJ1-6; 10 bases fit TRBD1. Germline lookup yields CDR1 MGHRA and CDR2 YSYEKL. This CDR3 contains 14 residues. V trimming: 3 bases; J trimming: 10 bases; junction bases outside the gene matches: 3. The CDR3 loop is CASSHDRGPSPLHF. The CDR3 DNA reads TGCGCCAGCAGCCACGACAGGGGGCCGTCACCCCTCCACTTT.

The chain is built from TRBV5-1 and TRBJ2-7; D unresolved. Looked up from germline, CDR1 is SGHRS and CDR2 is YFSETQ. CDR3 length equals 12 residues. The V and J ends lost 0 bases and 7 bases respectively, with 8 bases between them. CDR3: CASSLGIDEQYF. The CDR3 bases are TGCGCCAGCAGCTTGGGCATCGATGAGCAGTACTTC.

The V gene is TRBV11-2, the J gene TRBJ1-4; D is unclear. The germline V and J ends were trimmed by 4 bases and 8 bases, with 14 bases remaining between them. Per the germline V gene, CDR1 is SGHAT and CDR2 is FQNNGV. This CDR3 spans 14 amino acids. CDR3 protein: CASSSPGKSEKLFF. The CDR3 DNA reads as TGTGCCAGCAGCTCACCCGGGAAATCGGAAAAACTGTTTTTT. The full variable domain, its missing parts supplied by reference TRBV11-2 and TRBJ1-4, is EAGVAQSPRYKIIEKRQSVAFWCNPISGHATLYWYQQILGQGPKLLIQFQNNGVVDDSQLPKDRFSAERLKGVDSTLKIQPAKLEDSAVYLCASSSPGKSEKLFFGSGTQLSVL.

V usage is TRBV7-2 and J usage is TRBJ2-3, with a weak D call TRBD2 (5 bases). The germline V and J ends were trimmed by 5 bases and 2 bases, with 17 bases remaining between them. Germline loops: CDR1 SGHTA, CDR2 FQGNSA. The CDR3 is made up of 16 amino acids. The CDR3, as DNA: TGTGCCAGCAGCCAGCGGATACGACCCATCACAGATACGCAGTATTTT. Amino acids: CASSQRIRPITDTQYF.

This chain links TRBV7-9 with TRBJ1-1; D not certain. The CDR3 is 13 amino acids. CDR1 is SEHNR, CDR2 FQNEAQ, per germline (reference sequence). V was clipped by 3 bases and J by 4 bases, with 9 bases between them. The CDR3 spells CASSLAVSTEAFF. CDR3 DNA: TGTGCCAGCAGCTTGGCCGTTAGCACTGAAGCTTTCTTT.

J is TRBJ1-1 and V is TRBV6-6, with a weak D call TRBD1 (6 bases). The CDR3 is made up of 15 amino acids. V shed 2 bases and J shed 1 base, with 11 bases lying between them. Germline loops: CDR1 MNHNY, CDR2 SVGAGI (reference sequence). DNA of the CDR3: TGTGCCAGCAGTTACGCCGGACAGCGGAACACTGAAGCTTTCTTT. Residues: CASSYAGQRNTEAFF.

The chain is built from TRBV9 and TRBJ2-7; a weak D match, TRBD2 (5 bases). The CDR3 runs 14 residues. Germline CDR1 SGDLS, CDR2 YYNGEE. Trimming removed 0 bases at V and 2 bases at J, with 9 bases between. This CDR3 is CASSVAGSPYEQYF. The CDR3 DNA is TGTGCCAGCAGCGTAGCTGGGAGCCCCTACGAGCAGTACTTC.

The V gene is TRBV18, the J gene TRBJ2-3; no clear D gene. Germline CDR1 is KGHSH and CDR2 is LQKENI. Trimming shortened V by 1 base and J by 5 bases, and 16 bases separated the two germline ends. The CDR3 length is 16 residues. The DNA of the CDR3 is TGTGCCAGCTCACCACTCGAGCACGCAAAGGGAGATACGCAGTATTTT. It codes for CASSPLEHAKGDTQYF.

V usage is TRBV13 and J usage is TRBJ2-3, with D possibly matching TRBD2 (5 bases). V lost 5 bases, J lost 0 bases, and 12 bases lay in between. Germline V CDR1 and CDR2: PRHDT, FYEKMQ (reference sequence). This CDR3 region has 15 residues. The chain's CDR3 is CASSPTRGSTDTQYF. The CDR3 nucleotides are TGTGCCAGCAGCCCCACACGCGGGAGCACAGATACGCAGTATTTT. Together with reference TRBV13 and TRBJ2-3, the CDR3 gives the full variable domain: AAGVIQSPRHLIKEKRETATLKCYPIPRHDTVYWYQQGPGQDPQFLISFYEKMQSDKGSIPDRFSAQQFSDYHSELNMSSLELGDSALYFCASSPTRGSTDTQYFGPGTRLTVL.

This clonotype was picked up a small number of times. V gene TRBV15 combines with J gene TRBJ2-3, with a possible D match to TRBD2 (5 bases). The germline CDR1 and CDR2 sequences are LNHNV and YYDKDF (reference sequence). V shed 5 bases and J shed 6 bases, with 12 bases lying between them. The CDR3 is 13 amino acids. DNA of the CDR3: TGTGCCACCAGCGTCAGTTTAGCGGATACGCAGTATTTT. Translating it yields CATSVSLADTQYF.

This chain links TRBV6-5 with TRBJ2-1, with TRBD2 identical over 13 bases. V lost 5 bases and J lost 7; bases outside the gene matches: 8. This CDR3 contains 16 residues. The germline V gene encodes CDR1 MNHEY and CDR2 SVGAGI. CDR3 sequence reads: CASSPPGTSGTNEQFF. Here the CDR3 DNA reads TGTGCCAGCAGTCCTCCCGGGACTAGCGGGACAAATGAGCAGTTCTTC.

This clonotype occurred a few times. This chain joins TRBV7-2 and TRBJ2-3; no clear D. V was cut by 5 bases and J by 1 base, with 10 bases left in between. This CDR3 is built from 14 residues. Germline CDR1 SGHTA, CDR2 FQGNSA. CDR3 in DNA: TGTGCCAGCAGCATAGATCCCCGCACAGATACGCAGTATTTT. This codes for CASSIDPRTDTQYF.

The V gene is TRBV27, the J gene TRBJ2-4, with 10 bases that match TRBD1. The end of the DNA is better explained by TRBJ2-7, so the J call may be wrong. CDR3 length: 15 residues. The germline CDR1 and CDR2 sequences are MNHEY and SMNVEV (reference sequence). The CDR3 region is CASNKTGTGVYEQYF. The CDR3 coding sequence is TGTGCCAGCAATAAAACCGGGACAGGGGTTTACGAGCAGTACTTC.

Concerning this clonotype itself: This may arise from a read error, as a much more abundant clone is one base away. The chain is built from TRBV5-1 and TRBJ2-1; D is unclear. The CDR3 spans 13 residues. The ends were cut back, 0 bases at V and 7 bases at J, with 8 bases in the middle. Germline CDR1 is SGHRS and CDR2 is YFSETQ. CDR3: CASSLVPRNEQFF. The CDR3 bases are TGCGCCAGCAGCTTGGTTCCGAGGAATGAGCAGTTCTTC.

This clonotype was counted between two and nine times. This chain connects TRBV27 to TRBJ2-2; 9 nucleotides match TRBD2. Germline V gene sequence: CDR1 MNHEY, CDR2 SMNVEV (reference sequence). Trimming removed 4 bases from V and 4 bases from J; junction bases left unmatched: 4. This CDR3 region has 15 residues. The chain's CDR3 is CASSSSLAGTGELFF. In nucleotides, the CDR3 is TGTGCCAGCAGTTCCTCACTAGCGGGCACCGGGGAGCTGTTTTTT.

This sequence joins TRBV30 and TRBJ2-7; D not certain. Germline V CDR1 and CDR2: GTSNPN, SVGIG (reference sequence). With 5 bases removed from V and 1 base from J, the gap between germline ends came to 9 bases. The CDR3 covers 12 residues. The CDR3 loop reads CAWGLQSYEQYF. The CDR3, as DNA: TGTGCCTGGGGGTTACAGTCCTACGAGCAGTACTTC.

This clonotype was recorded once. This chain connects TRBV20-1 to TRBJ2-7, with 12 positions matching TRBD2. CDR1 is DFQATT and CDR2 is SNEGSKA in the germline V gene (reference sequence). With V trimmed by 5 bases and J by 4 bases, 6 bases remained unmatched. There are 14 residues in the CDR3. CDR3 DNA: TGCAGTGCTCCGACTAGCGGGAGAGGATACGAGCAGTACTTC. Its protein product is CSAPTSGRGYEQYF.